This T cell receptor (beta chain) emerged from a study of technical replicates of blood from a few donors. The V gene lost 1 base and the J gene lost 2 bases, with 17 bases spanning the gap. Germline V gene lookup returns CDR1 SGHNT and CDR2 YYREEE (reference sequence). This CDR3 is built from 17 residues. Using immunoSEQ multiplex PCR, the repertoire was profiled, and TCRdb retains in-frame clones only, with some absent. The table includes about 73,000 clones, 90% detected once. The chain carries TRBV5-4 and TRBJ2-3; TRBD2 might be the D (5 bases). Sequenced input: PBMCs. The TCR comes from a human donor in good health. Some clones in this sample may be carry-over from other donors' samples. CDR3 nucleotides: TGTGCCAGCAGCTTGAGCATCCGGGGAATAGACACAGATACGCAGTATTTT. Its protein is CASSLSIRGIDTDTQYF.